A selection of T cell receptor beta chains follows, all from one sample in a study of blood T cells in healthy people across ages. TCRdb reanalysed the 5' RACE reads using MiXCR and keeps one entry per CDR3 protein. The repertoire has about 1 million distinct CDR3 sequences, approximately 25% of them found once; the top ten carry around 0.7%. This same sample was also taken into another study, of T cells of mothers and their children.

The sequencing input was blood. The receptors originated from a girl aged 2-10 years in good health. Both conserved end residues are part of each CDR3. D genes are given only for firm matches. Some rows mark clone size as missing; the rest say once, few, many or name a class of expanded clone.

CDR3 DNA: TGTGCCAGCAGATGGGGGTGGGGTCGTGGGTTCTTC; CDR3 protein: CASRWGWGRGFF; D gene: .; clone size: .; CDR3 length: 12; J gene: TRBJ2-5; V gene: TRBV12-3/TRBV12-4
CDR3 DNA: TGCAGCGTTGATGCCGACGTTATTGGGCCTAGCGGGAGGGTAGAGCAGTTCTTC; CDR3 protein: CSVDADVIGPSGRVEQFF; D gene: TRBD2; clone size: few; CDR3 length: 18; J gene: TRBJ2-1; V gene: TRBV29-1
CDR3 DNA: TGTGCCAGCAGCCCGACACCGGGACAGGTGAACACCGGGGAGCTGTTTTTT; CDR3 protein: CASSPTPGQVNTGELFF; D gene: TRBD1; clone size: few; CDR3 length: 17; J gene: TRBJ2-2; V gene: TRBV3-1
CDR3 DNA: TGTGTCAGCAGCTTTGGGACTGGCTCCTACGAGCAGTACTTC; CDR3 protein: CVSSFGTGSYEQYF; D gene: .; clone size: once; CDR3 length: 14; J gene: TRBJ2-7; V gene: TRBV11-2
CDR3 DNA: TGCAGTGCTAGAGATCGTCTTCCCAGGGGTGGGCAAGAGACCCAGTACTTC; CDR3 protein: CSARDRLPRGGQETQYF; D gene: .; clone size: few; CDR3 length: 17; J gene: TRBJ2-5; V gene: TRBV20-1
CDR3 DNA: TGTGCCAGCAGTTACGGGACCCTTGGGTCACCCCTCCACTTT; CDR3 protein: CASSYGTLGSPLHF; D gene: .; clone size: once; CDR3 length: 14; J gene: TRBJ1-6; V gene: TRBV6-5
CDR3 DNA: TGTGCCACCAGTGCTGAAGGGTCCTACGAGCAGTACTTC; CDR3 protein: CATSAEGSYEQYF; D gene: .; clone size: .; CDR3 length: 13; J gene: TRBJ2-7; V gene: TRBV24-1
CDR3 DNA: TGTGCCAGCAGCACTGGGACGGGAAACACCATATATTTT; CDR3 protein: CASSTGTGNTIYF; D gene: .; clone size: .; CDR3 length: 13; J gene: TRBJ1-3; V gene: TRBV7-2
CDR3 DNA: TGCAGTGCTAGAAGGAGTCAGGGAGAGACCCAGTACTTC; CDR3 protein: CSARRSQGETQYF; D gene: .; clone size: few; CDR3 length: 13; J gene: TRBJ2-5; V gene: TRBV20-1
CDR3 DNA: TGTGCCAGCAGCTTAACGACGGGGGGGTACAATGAGCAGTTCTTC; CDR3 protein: CASSLTTGGYNEQFF; D gene: TRBD2; clone size: .; CDR3 length: 15; J gene: TRBJ2-1; V gene: TRBV7-3
CDR3 DNA: TGTGCCAGCCGCACCGCAAGTAGGGACCTTAAAGCTTTCTTT; CDR3 protein: CASRTASRDLKAFF; D gene: .; clone size: .; CDR3 length: 14; J gene: TRBJ1-1; V gene: TRBV7-9
CDR3 DNA: TGCGCCAGCAGCCAAGAGTGGGGGCGAGAAGAGACCCAGTACTTC; CDR3 protein: CASSQEWGREETQYF; D gene: .; clone size: .; CDR3 length: 15; J gene: TRBJ2-5; V gene: TRBV4-3
CDR3 DNA: TGTGCCACCAGCAGTAGGTTTGAGGGGCTCTACGAGCAGTACTTC; CDR3 protein: CATSSRFEGLYEQYF; D gene: .; clone size: few; CDR3 length: 15; J gene: TRBJ2-7; V gene: TRBV15
CDR3 DNA: TGTGCCAGCAGCTTGTTAGCCAGCGGGGGACTACAAGAGACCCAGTACTTC; CDR3 protein: CASSLLASGGLQETQYF; D gene: TRBD2; clone size: .; CDR3 length: 17; J gene: TRBJ2-5; V gene: TRBV5-5
CDR3 DNA: TGCAGCGTTGCCGTCGGGGGGGATGGCTACACCTTC; CDR3 protein: CSVAVGGDGYTF; D gene: .; clone size: few; CDR3 length: 12; J gene: TRBJ1-2; V gene: TRBV29-1
CDR3 DNA: TGTGCCAGCAGCTTGGATCCCAGCGGCGTTTACAATGAGCAGTTCTTC; CDR3 protein: CASSLDPSGVYNEQFF; D gene: .; clone size: few; CDR3 length: 16; J gene: TRBJ2-1; V gene: TRBV5-6
CDR3 DNA: TGCGCCAGCAGCCAAGATTGGGGAGGGCAGGACTACGAGCAGTACTTC; CDR3 protein: CASSQDWGGQDYEQYF; D gene: TRBD2; clone size: .; CDR3 length: 16; J gene: TRBJ2-7; V gene: TRBV4-3
CDR3 DNA: TGCGCCAGCAGCCAATCCTACCCCCAGGATCCTCCAACCACTGAAGCTTTCTTT; CDR3 protein: CASSQSYPQDPPTTEAFF; D gene: .; clone size: .; CDR3 length: 18; J gene: TRBJ1-1; V gene: TRBV4-3
CDR3 DNA: TGTGCCAGCTCACTAGTGTCCAGCAATGAGCAGTTCTTC; CDR3 protein: CASSLVSSNEQFF; D gene: .; clone size: few; CDR3 length: 13; J gene: TRBJ2-1; V gene: TRBV18
CDR3 DNA: TGTGCCAGCAGTCGCGGGACGAGGCACGATGGCTACACCTTC; CDR3 protein: CASSRGTRHDGYTF; D gene: .; clone size: few; CDR3 length: 14; J gene: TRBJ1-2; V gene: TRBV6-2/TRBV6-3
CDR3 DNA: TGCAGCGTTGAATCCCCCAGACTAGCGGGAGGGGGTGAGCAGTTCTTC; CDR3 protein: CSVESPRLAGGGEQFF; D gene: TRBD2; clone size: few; CDR3 length: 16; J gene: TRBJ2-1; V gene: TRBV29-1
CDR3 DNA: TGTGCCAGCAGCAAAAACCGCACCCTCAGGCGATCCTTTAACTATGGCTACACCTTC; CDR3 protein: CASSKNRTLRRSFNYGYTF; D gene: .; clone size: .; CDR3 length: 19; J gene: TRBJ1-2; V gene: TRBV21-1
CDR3 DNA: TGTGCCAGCAGCTTCCCGGTGGGGGGTCTGGGCACAGATACGCAGTATTTT; CDR3 protein: CASSFPVGGLGTDTQYF; D gene: .; clone size: .; CDR3 length: 17; J gene: TRBJ2-3; V gene: TRBV7-2
CDR3 DNA: TGCAGCGTTGAAGATAGACAGGGGCAATTGAGCGGCTACACCTTC; CDR3 protein: CSVEDRQGQLSGYTF; D gene: TRBD1; clone size: .; CDR3 length: 15; J gene: TRBJ1-2; V gene: TRBV29-1
CDR3 DNA: TGCAGTGCTACTGGGTGGGCGACTAATGAAAAACTGTTTTTT; CDR3 protein: CSATGWATNEKLFF; D gene: .; clone size: few; CDR3 length: 14; J gene: TRBJ1-4; V gene: TRBV20-1
CDR3 DNA: TGTGCCAGCAGCCAAGATCGAGGGTATGGCCAGCCCCAGCATTTT; CDR3 protein: CASSQDRGYGQPQHF; D gene: .; clone size: .; CDR3 length: 15; J gene: TRBJ1-5; V gene: TRBV3-1
CDR3 DNA: TGTGCCATCAGCGGGACAGGGAGTACCTACGAGCAGTACTTC; CDR3 protein: CAISGTGSTYEQYF; D gene: TRBD1; clone size: few; CDR3 length: 14; J gene: TRBJ2-7; V gene: TRBV10-3
CDR3 DNA: TGTGCCATCAGGGAGGGTACGGGACAGGGAGCAGAGACCCAGTACTTC; CDR3 protein: CAIREGTGQGAETQYF; D gene: TRBD1; clone size: .; CDR3 length: 16; J gene: TRBJ2-5; V gene: TRBV10-3
CDR3 DNA: .; CDR3 protein: CASSSSSERRTDTQYF; D gene: .; clone size: few; CDR3 length: 16; J gene: TRBJ2-3; V gene: TRBV6-5
CDR3 DNA: TGTGCCACCAGCGAAGAGGGCCAAGAGACCCAGTACTTC; CDR3 protein: CATSEEGQETQYF; D gene: .; clone size: few; CDR3 length: 13; J gene: TRBJ2-5; V gene: TRBV24-1
CDR3 DNA: TGCAGTGCTCTAGAAAGGACAGGGGCAGTAACTGAAGCTTTCTTT; CDR3 protein: CSALERTGAVTEAFF; D gene: TRBD1; clone size: few; CDR3 length: 15; J gene: TRBJ1-1; V gene: TRBV20-1
CDR3 DNA: TGTGCCAGTAGTATCGGACGGGAAACTTACGAGCAGTACTTC; CDR3 protein: CASSIGRETYEQYF; D gene: .; clone size: .; CDR3 length: 14; J gene: TRBJ2-7; V gene: TRBV19
CDR3 DNA: TGTGCCAGCAGCCAGAGCTCTAGCGGGGGATCGATGTTTTTT; CDR3 protein: CASSQSSSGGSMFF; D gene: TRBD2; clone size: few; CDR3 length: 14; J gene: TRBJ2-2; V gene: TRBV7-3
CDR3 DNA: TGCGCCAGCAGCCAAGATCACAGGGAAAATCCTGGAAACACCATATATTTT; CDR3 protein: CASSQDHRENPGNTIYF; D gene: .; clone size: few; CDR3 length: 17; J gene: TRBJ1-3; V gene: TRBV4-3
CDR3 DNA: TGTGCCAGCAGCTTGGGGGACAGGAGCACTGAAAAACTGTTTTTT; CDR3 protein: CASSLGDRSTEKLFF; D gene: TRBD1; clone size: few; CDR3 length: 15; J gene: TRBJ1-4; V gene: TRBV5-5
CDR3 DNA: TGTGCCAGCAGCCGCTACTATAGCTCTGGGACCAACGTCCTGACTTTC; CDR3 protein: CASSRYYSSGTNVLTF; D gene: .; clone size: few; CDR3 length: 16; J gene: TRBJ2-6; V gene: TRBV28
CDR3 DNA: TGTGCCAGCAGCCCAGTGGGGTTCGGAGAGACCCAGTACTTC; CDR3 protein: CASSPVGFGETQYF; D gene: .; clone size: few; CDR3 length: 14; J gene: TRBJ2-5; V gene: TRBV11-3
CDR3 DNA: TGTGCCAGCAGTTTCTCGGTCGCGAACACCGGGGAGCTGTTTTTT; CDR3 protein: CASSFSVANTGELFF; D gene: .; clone size: .; CDR3 length: 15; J gene: TRBJ2-2; V gene: TRBV27
CDR3 DNA: TGCAGTGCTAGAGATGCGCCAGGGGGCAATCAGCCCCAGCATTTT; CDR3 protein: CSARDAPGGNQPQHF; D gene: .; clone size: .; CDR3 length: 15; J gene: TRBJ1-5; V gene: TRBV20-1
CDR3 DNA: TGTGCCAGCAGCGGTCGACAGGGGGCCTCCTATGGCTACACCTTC; CDR3 protein: CASSGRQGASYGYTF; D gene: TRBD1; clone size: few; CDR3 length: 15; J gene: TRBJ1-2; V gene: TRBV9
CDR3 DNA: TGTGCCAGCAGGACTAGGACAGGGCTTACAAATGAGCAGTTCTTC; CDR3 protein: CASRTRTGLTNEQFF; D gene: TRBD1; clone size: .; CDR3 length: 15; J gene: TRBJ2-1; V gene: TRBV11-1
CDR3 DNA: TGCAGCGTCCAAAAAGAGACCCAGTACTTC; CDR3 protein: CSVQKETQYF; D gene: .; clone size: .; CDR3 length: 10; J gene: TRBJ2-5; V gene: TRBV29-1
CDR3 DNA: TGTGCCAGCAGCTTAAATCTCGACACTTCACTGTTCTTC; CDR3 protein: CASSLNLDTSLFF; D gene: .; clone size: once; CDR3 length: 13; J gene: TRBJ2-1; V gene: TRBV7-3
CDR3 DNA: TGCAGCGGACTTGAGTTGAACACTGAAGCTTTCTTT; CDR3 protein: CSGLELNTEAFF; D gene: .; clone size: few; CDR3 length: 12; J gene: TRBJ1-1; V gene: TRBV29-1
CDR3 DNA: TGCAGCGGTCAGACGGCTGACTCCTACGAGCAGTACTTC; CDR3 protein: CSGQTADSYEQYF; D gene: .; clone size: .; CDR3 length: 13; J gene: TRBJ2-7; V gene: TRBV29-1
CDR3 DNA: TGCGCCAGCAGCTCGAGTCTAGCGTACCTCGACGAGCAGTACTTC; CDR3 protein: CASSSSLAYLDEQYF; D gene: .; clone size: .; CDR3 length: 15; J gene: TRBJ2-7; V gene: TRBV7-9
CDR3 DNA: TGTGCCAGCAGCCAGGACGGAGTTATTAACTACGAGCAGTACTTC; CDR3 protein: CASSQDGVINYEQYF; D gene: .; clone size: .; CDR3 length: 15; J gene: TRBJ2-7; V gene: TRBV3-1
CDR3 DNA: TGTGCCAGCAGCCCCAGACTAGCGGGGGGGTCGAAAGAGACCCAGTACTTC; CDR3 protein: CASSPRLAGGSKETQYF; D gene: TRBD2; clone size: few; CDR3 length: 17; J gene: TRBJ2-5; V gene: TRBV11-3
CDR3 DNA: TGCGCCAGCAGCTTGGGGACAGAACAAGCTTTCTTT; CDR3 protein: CASSLGTEQAFF; D gene: .; clone size: .; CDR3 length: 12; J gene: TRBJ1-1; V gene: TRBV5-1
CDR3 DNA: TGCGCCAGCAGCCAAGCAGAGACGGGGGGCTCTGGCTACACCTTC; CDR3 protein: CASSQAETGGSGYTF; D gene: .; clone size: few; CDR3 length: 15; J gene: TRBJ1-2; V gene: TRBV4-3
CDR3 DNA: TGCGCCAGCAGCTTGCTTCCGACCTCTGGCCCCTACGAGCAGTACTTC; CDR3 protein: CASSLLPTSGPYEQYF; D gene: .; clone size: .; CDR3 length: 16; J gene: TRBJ2-7; V gene: TRBV5-1
CDR3 DNA: TGTGCCAGCAGTTACCTAGGAGACAGGGGTGGTCAGCCCCAGCATTTT; CDR3 protein: CASSYLGDRGGQPQHF; D gene: TRBD1; clone size: .; CDR3 length: 16; J gene: TRBJ1-5; V gene: TRBV6-6
CDR3 DNA: TGTGCCAGCAGTTCCCCCCTGGTTACTGAAGCTTTCTTT; CDR3 protein: CASSSPLVTEAFF; D gene: .; clone size: .; CDR3 length: 13; J gene: TRBJ1-1; V gene: TRBV12-3/TRBV12-4
CDR3 DNA: TGTGCCAGCAGTTACTCTAGACAGGGTGTTGGACCCCTCCACTTT; CDR3 protein: CASSYSRQGVGPLHF; D gene: TRBD1; clone size: .; CDR3 length: 15; J gene: TRBJ1-6; V gene: TRBV6-5
CDR3 DNA: TGTGCCAGCAGCGAAACAAAGTATGAGACCCAGTACTTC; CDR3 protein: CASSETKYETQYF; D gene: .; clone size: .; CDR3 length: 13; J gene: TRBJ2-5; V gene: TRBV7-8
CDR3 DNA: TGTGCCAGCCAATCGGCGGTAGAGTACGAGCAGTACTTC; CDR3 protein: CASQSAVEYEQYF; D gene: .; clone size: .; CDR3 length: 13; J gene: TRBJ2-7; V gene: TRBV28
CDR3 DNA: TGCGCCAGCAGCCAAGAAAGGGGGCAGGAGACCCAGTACTTC; CDR3 protein: CASSQERGQETQYF; D gene: TRBD1; clone size: .; CDR3 length: 14; J gene: TRBJ2-5; V gene: TRBV4-1
CDR3 DNA: TGTGCCATCAGTGATACCCGGACTAGCGGGAGCAATGAGCAGTTCTTC; CDR3 protein: CAISDTRTSGSNEQFF; D gene: TRBD2; clone size: .; CDR3 length: 16; J gene: TRBJ2-1; V gene: TRBV10-3
CDR3 DNA: TGTGCCAGCAGCCTGACAGGGCTTACCTACAATGAGCAGTTCTTC; CDR3 protein: CASSLTGLTYNEQFF; D gene: TRBD1; clone size: .; CDR3 length: 15; J gene: TRBJ2-1; V gene: TRBV7-6
CDR3 DNA: TGTGCCAGCAGCCAATCACCCTTACAGGACACCATATATTTT; CDR3 protein: CASSQSPLQDTIYF; D gene: .; clone size: few; CDR3 length: 14; J gene: TRBJ1-3; V gene: TRBV3-1